Listed below are T cell receptor beta chains from one sample, sequenced in a study of response to subunit inactivated influenza vaccine. TCRdb processed the RT-PCR reads anew with MiXCR; each CDR3 protein has one entry. This table holds hundreds of thousands of distinct CDR3 sequences, 15% to 20% found once. Source: PBMCs from blood, taken around 5 days after vaccination. Receptors were obtained from a man in his forties or fifties who received an inactivated influenza vaccine. CDR3s leave out the opening cysteine and the closing phenylalanine or tryptophan. Fields, in order: J gene, D gene, V gene, CDR3 protein. D genes are given only for firm matches.

>TRBJ2-5|-|TRBV5-1
ASSPGVAASGTQY
>TRBJ1-3|TRBD1|TRBV4-3
ASSQMDRGSGNTIY
>TRBJ2-7|-|TRBV5-6
ASSYRTEQY
>TRBJ2-2|-|TRBV20-1
SAKRTGNTGELF
>TRBJ2-1|-|TRBV7-6
ASSPRFGREEQF
>TRBJ2-3|TRBD1|TRBV5-1
ASSPGQGARVDTQY
>TRBJ2-3|TRBD1|TRBV6-5
ASSIQGSSGTDTQY
>TRBJ2-3|-|TRBV30
TSGWVSDTQY
>TRBJ2-5|-|TRBV5-1
ASSLWEAETQS
>TRBJ2-1|TRBD2|TRBV24-1
ATGTSGEFNNEQF
>TRBJ1-5|-|TRBV20-1
SARGRSGQPQH
>TRBJ1-1|-|TRBV7-3
ASKITGTGAEAF
>TRBJ2-1|TRBD2|TRBV12-3/TRBV12-4
ASSGGSSYNEQF
>TRBJ2-1|-|TRBV5-1
ASSLVRDSYNEQF
>TRBJ1-5|-|TRBV11-2
ASSLGPGGGGAQH
>TRBJ1-6|-|TRBV7-2
ASSSRGRFNNSPLH
>TRBJ2-3|-|TRBV7-2
ASSLAHGYTDTQY
>TRBJ1-1|-|TRBV4-1
ASSQDRGVSTEAF
>TRBJ2-1|TRBD2|TRBV6-1
ASKAGGSKNEQF
>TRBJ2-3|TRBD1|TRBV5-1
ASSDRGLIADTQY
>TRBJ2-7|-|TRBV5-4
ASSLDLESSSEQY
>TRBJ2-4|TRBD2|TRBV12-3/TRBV12-4
ASSLNSLAGAGKNIQY
>TRBJ2-3|-|TRBV27
ATSLPGLYTQY
>TRBJ2-7|TRBD1|TRBV4-1
ASSQGPGQGLAEQY
>TRBJ1-1|TRBD1|TRBV5-1
ASSTGQALNTEAF
>TRBJ2-7|-|TRBV12-3/TRBV12-4
ASSLVNTYEQY
>TRBJ1-5|-|TRBV20-1
STIVGGNQPQH
>TRBJ2-5|TRBD1|TRBV25-1
ASSEPGTGLETQY
>TRBJ2-6|TRBD2|TRBV10-3
AISEGGVGANVLT
>TRBJ2-7|-|TRBV3-1
ASSQERGAAYEQY
>TRBJ2-3|TRBD1|TRBV24-1
ATSEYRTGARGDTQY
>TRBJ2-5|-|TRBV7-9
ASLDTGTEGETQY
>TRBJ1-1|-|TRBV24-1
ATRAGDWTEAF
>TRBJ2-2|-|TRBV6-2/TRBV6-3
ASNSAGELF
>TRBJ2-2|TRBD1|TRBV6-2/TRBV6-3
ASSRDRDFNTGELF
>TRBJ1-1|-|TRBV28
ASSLNLGTEAF
>TRBJ2-2|TRBD2|TRBV7-2
ASSSSGTNTGELF
>TRBJ2-2|TRBD2|TRBV20-1
SARDRRSGANTGELF
>TRBJ1-4|-|TRBV5-5
ASSLLSPEKLF
>TRBJ2-7|-|TRBV3-1
ASSQPDYEQY
>TRBJ2-2|-|TRBV6-1
ASSEWGGIYTGELF
>TRBJ2-1|-|TRBV28
ASRLDSYSYNEQF
>TRBJ2-7|TRBD1|TRBV6-1
ASSLGQSLSYEQY
>TRBJ2-3|-|TRBV5-1
ASSGGQITDTQY
>TRBJ2-5|TRBD1|TRBV12-3/TRBV12-4
ASRSTGGETQY
>TRBJ2-7|-|TRBV18
ASSPEWGYEQY
>TRBJ1-2|-|TRBV18
ASSPPGSGDPNYGYT
>TRBJ2-1|-|TRBV7-2
ASSPQRGREQF
>TRBJ1-1|TRBD1|TRBV5-1
ASSLGSTGAEAF